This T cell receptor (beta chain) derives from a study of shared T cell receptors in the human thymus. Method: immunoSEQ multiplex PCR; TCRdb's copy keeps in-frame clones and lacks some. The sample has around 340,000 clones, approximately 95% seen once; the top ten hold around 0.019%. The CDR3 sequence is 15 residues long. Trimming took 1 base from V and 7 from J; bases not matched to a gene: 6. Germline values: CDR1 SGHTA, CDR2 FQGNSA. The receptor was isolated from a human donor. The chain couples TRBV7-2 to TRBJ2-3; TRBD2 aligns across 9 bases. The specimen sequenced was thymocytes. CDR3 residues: CASSLVAGVGHTQYF. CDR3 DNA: TGTGCCAGCAGCTTAGTAGCGGGGGTGGGGCATACGCAGTATTTT.